The rows below give T cell receptor beta chains drawn from one sample of a study of blood T cell repertoires in COVID-19. The data were produced by immunoSEQ multiplex PCR, yet TCRdb's version contains in-frame clones alone and is incomplete. The sample carries around 320,000 clones, approximately 88% recorded once. The sequenced sample was peripheral blood. These receptors originate from a woman aged 30 to 39 who had recovered from COVID-19. Each CDR3 is given with its conserved first and last residue. The order of the fields is clone size, V gene, D gene, J gene, CDR3 DNA, CDR3 protein. A D gene is named only where the DNA matches it firmly. Clone sizes are given selectively: once, few, many, or a class where the clone is expanded.

abundance: once; v_gene: TRBV7-2; d_gene: TRBD1; j_gene: TRBJ1-3; CDR3nt: TGTGCCAGCAGCTCCCGACAGGGGTTTGGAAACACCATATATTTT; CDR3aa: CASSSRQGFGNTIYF
abundance: .; v_gene: TRBV5-4; d_gene: .; j_gene: TRBJ2-3; CDR3nt: TGTGCCAGCAGCTTGTCGCGGGATACGCAGTATTTT; CDR3aa: CASSLSRDTQYF
abundance: few; v_gene: TRBV28; d_gene: .; j_gene: TRBJ2-5; CDR3nt: TGTGCCAGCAGCCCATTGGGGCCGGGCACCCAGTACTTC; CDR3aa: CASSPLGPGTQYF
abundance: .; v_gene: TRBV27; d_gene: TRBD1; j_gene: TRBJ2-1; CDR3nt: TGTGCCAGCAGTTTGCTCATACAGGGGAATGAGCAGTTCTTC; CDR3aa: CASSLLIQGNEQFF
abundance: .; v_gene: TRBV5-1; d_gene: .; j_gene: TRBJ1-1; CDR3nt: TGCGCCAGCAGCTTGGTCTCCGGGAGGAACACTGAAGCTTTCTTT; CDR3aa: CASSLVSGRNTEAFF
abundance: .; v_gene: TRBV2; d_gene: TRBD1; j_gene: TRBJ2-7; CDR3nt: TGTGCCAGCAGCCAGACAGGGATCGAGCAGTACTTC; CDR3aa: CASSQTGIEQYF
abundance: .; v_gene: TRBV9; d_gene: TRBD1; j_gene: TRBJ1-4; CDR3nt: TGTGCCAGCAGCCCCAAACACAGGGGTTCAACTAATGAAAAACTGTTTTTT; CDR3aa: CASSPKHRGSTNEKLFF
abundance: .; v_gene: TRBV27; d_gene: .; j_gene: TRBJ2-1; CDR3nt: TGTGCCAGCAGTTTATCATCCAGGGTCTACAATGAGCAGTTCTTC; CDR3aa: CASSLSSRVYNEQFF
abundance: once; v_gene: TRBV30; d_gene: TRBD1; j_gene: TRBJ1-6; CDR3nt: TGTGCCTGGACTAGACAGGGCCTCTATAATTCACCCCTCCACTTT; CDR3aa: CAWTRQGLYNSPLHF
abundance: .; v_gene: TRBV6-2/TRBV6-3; d_gene: .; j_gene: TRBJ2-7; CDR3nt: TGTGCCAGCAGTTACTCGTGGAGGGCCAGCTCCTACGAGCAGTACTTC; CDR3aa: CASSYSWRASSYEQYF
abundance: once; v_gene: TRBV27; d_gene: .; j_gene: TRBJ2-5; CDR3nt: TGTGCCAGCAGAGGGGAACAGGGTTTTGAGACCCAGTACTTC; CDR3aa: CASRGEQGFETQYF
abundance: .; v_gene: TRBV18; d_gene: .; j_gene: TRBJ1-6; CDR3nt: TGTGCCAGCTCACAGGATCCTAGGAATTCACCCCTCCACTTT; CDR3aa: CASSQDPRNSPLHF
abundance: .; v_gene: TRBV5-6; d_gene: TRBD2; j_gene: TRBJ2-5; CDR3nt: TGTGCCAGCAGCTGGACTAGCGGGGGAGCGGAAGGCCAAGAGACCCAGTACTTC; CDR3aa: CASSWTSGGAEGQETQYF
abundance: .; v_gene: TRBV30; d_gene: .; j_gene: TRBJ1-2; CDR3nt: TGTGCCTGGAGTGGACCGACAGGCGAGAACTATGGCTACACCTTC; CDR3aa: CAWSGPTGENYGYTF
abundance: .; v_gene: TRBV11-3; d_gene: .; j_gene: TRBJ2-7; CDR3nt: TGTGCCAGCAGACCTTGCCAGTCAGCGGCTTCCTACGAGCAGTACTTC; CDR3aa: CASRPCQSAASYEQYF
abundance: .; v_gene: TRBV3-1/TRBV3-2; d_gene: TRBD1; j_gene: TRBJ1-5; CDR3nt: TGTGCCAGCAGCCAAGATATCCTAGGGGGCTCAAGCAATCAGCCCCAGCATTTT; CDR3aa: CASSQDILGGSSNQPQHF
abundance: .; v_gene: TRBV3-1/TRBV3-2; d_gene: .; j_gene: TRBJ2-7; CDR3nt: TGTGCCAGCAGCCAAGATAACGGGCAGTACTTC; CDR3aa: CASSQDNGQYF
abundance: few; v_gene: TRBV24-1; d_gene: .; j_gene: TRBJ1-1; CDR3nt: TGTGCCACCAGTGACTATGAGAACACTGAAGCTTTCTTT; CDR3aa: CATSDYENTEAFF
abundance: few; v_gene: TRBV15; d_gene: TRBD1; j_gene: TRBJ2-7; CDR3nt: TGTGCCACCAGCAGACAGAACAGGGGTCAGCAGTACTTC; CDR3aa: CATSRQNRGQQYF
abundance: .; v_gene: TRBV4-2; d_gene: .; j_gene: TRBJ1-5; CDR3nt: TGTGCCAGCAGAATGGATCATGGGTCGGGGGACTACAATCAGCCCCAGCATTTT; CDR3aa: CASRMDHGSGDYNQPQHF
abundance: .; v_gene: TRBV7-8; d_gene: .; j_gene: TRBJ1-3; CDR3nt: TGTGCCAGCAGCTTACCCGGGGAGGGTTCTGGAAACACCATATATTTT; CDR3aa: CASSLPGEGSGNTIYF
abundance: .; v_gene: TRBV7-3; d_gene: TRBD2; j_gene: TRBJ2-1; CDR3nt: TGTGCCAGCAGCTCAGGACTAGCGGGGGGCCTCGGTGAGCAGTTCTTC; CDR3aa: CASSSGLAGGLGEQFF
abundance: .; v_gene: TRBV5-1; d_gene: TRBD1; j_gene: TRBJ2-2; CDR3nt: TGCGCCAGCAGCTTGGGGACAGGGCCCACCGGGGAGCTGTTTTTT; CDR3aa: CASSLGTGPTGELFF
abundance: once; v_gene: TRBV5-1; d_gene: .; j_gene: TRBJ2-3; CDR3nt: TGCGCCAGCAGCCTACAGGGCGATACTAGCACAGATACGCAGTATTTT; CDR3aa: CASSLQGDTSTDTQYF
abundance: few; v_gene: TRBV19; d_gene: .; j_gene: TRBJ1-5; CDR3nt: TGTGCCAGTAGTATACTTCCGGGATATCAGCCCCAGCATTTT; CDR3aa: CASSILPGYQPQHF
abundance: .; v_gene: TRBV7-2; d_gene: TRBD2; j_gene: TRBJ2-5; CDR3nt: TGTGCCAGCAGCTTAGAGGGACTAGCGGGACCATTGGGGGAGACCCAGTACTTC; CDR3aa: CASSLEGLAGPLGETQYF
abundance: .; v_gene: TRBV20-1; d_gene: .; j_gene: TRBJ2-7; CDR3nt: TGCAGTGCTCGGGACACCTACGAGCAGTACTTC; CDR3aa: CSARDTYEQYF
abundance: .; v_gene: TRBV6-1; d_gene: TRBD1; j_gene: TRBJ1-1; CDR3nt: TGTGCCAGCAGTGAAATTTGGGACAGTGGATTCACTGAAGCTTTCTTT; CDR3aa: CASSEIWDSGFTEAFF
abundance: .; v_gene: TRBV7-9; d_gene: TRBD1; j_gene: TRBJ1-3; CDR3nt: TGTGCCAGCAGCCGGAAGGGGGGACAGATCTCTGGAAACACCATATATTTT; CDR3aa: CASSRKGGQISGNTIYF
abundance: .; v_gene: TRBV4-2; d_gene: .; j_gene: TRBJ2-3; CDR3nt: TGTGCCAGCAGCCAAGAAGGAGCCGGGGGGCCCGGAGATACGCAGTATTTT; CDR3aa: CASSQEGAGGPGDTQYF
abundance: .; v_gene: TRBV6-6; d_gene: .; j_gene: TRBJ2-1; CDR3nt: TGTGCCAGCAGCAATTACAGGGCCGCGCGGGTCAATGAGCAGTTCTTC; CDR3aa: CASSNYRAARVNEQFF
abundance: once; v_gene: TRBV7-9; d_gene: .; j_gene: TRBJ2-1; CDR3nt: TGTGCCAGCAGCTTGGGGGCCAATGAGCAGTTCTTC; CDR3aa: CASSLGANEQFF
abundance: .; v_gene: TRBV30; d_gene: .; j_gene: TRBJ1-2; CDR3nt: TGTGCCTGGAGGGTGTCCGGACAGCTCTATGGCTACACCTTC; CDR3aa: CAWRVSGQLYGYTF
abundance: .; v_gene: TRBV7-9; d_gene: TRBD1; j_gene: TRBJ1-2; CDR3nt: TGTGCCAGCAGCTTTACAGGGGGCTTGGACTATGGCTACACCTTC; CDR3aa: CASSFTGGLDYGYTF
abundance: once; v_gene: TRBV27; d_gene: .; j_gene: TRBJ2-1; CDR3nt: TGTGCCAGCAGTTTGTTAGGACTACCGATGGGGGAGCAGTTCTTC; CDR3aa: CASSLLGLPMGEQFF
abundance: .; v_gene: TRBV5-4; d_gene: TRBD2; j_gene: TRBJ2-2; CDR3nt: TGTGCCAGCAGCCAAAGGACTAGCGGGGGGCCCGGGGAGCTGTTTTTT; CDR3aa: CASSQRTSGGPGELFF
abundance: .; v_gene: TRBV5-4; d_gene: .; j_gene: TRBJ2-1; CDR3nt: TGTGCCAGCAGCTTGGACAGGGTATCCTACAATGAGCAGTTCTTC; CDR3aa: CASSLDRVSYNEQFF
abundance: .; v_gene: TRBV7-9; d_gene: .; j_gene: TRBJ2-3; CDR3nt: TGTGCCAGCAAACGGGTCGGCACAGATACGCAGTATTTT; CDR3aa: CASKRVGTDTQYF
abundance: .; v_gene: TRBV6-5; d_gene: .; j_gene: TRBJ1-2; CDR3nt: TGTGCCAGCAGTTACGGGGGCCTCTATGGCTACACCTTC; CDR3aa: CASSYGGLYGYTF
abundance: .; v_gene: TRBV9; d_gene: TRBD1; j_gene: TRBJ2-5; CDR3nt: TGTGCCAGCAGCGTAGTTGTCAGGGGGAAAGAGACCCAGTACTTC; CDR3aa: CASSVVVRGKETQYF
abundance: .; v_gene: TRBV19; d_gene: .; j_gene: TRBJ1-3; CDR3nt: TGTGCCAGTAGTTTTCCGGCGGGAAGCTCTGGAAACACCATATATTTT; CDR3aa: CASSFPAGSSGNTIYF
abundance: few; v_gene: TRBV21-1; d_gene: .; j_gene: TRBJ1-6; CDR3nt: TGTGCCAGCAGCCCCGGATGGAGGTGGAGTAATTCACCCCTCCACTTT; CDR3aa: CASSPGWRWSNSPLHF
abundance: .; v_gene: TRBV7-2; d_gene: TRBD2; j_gene: TRBJ2-7; CDR3nt: TGTGCCAGCAGCGCCGGGCGGGGGGCCTACGAGCAGTACTTC; CDR3aa: CASSAGRGAYEQYF
abundance: .; v_gene: TRBV23-1; d_gene: .; j_gene: TRBJ1-6; CDR3nt: TGCGCCAGCAGTCAACCCAGGGTTTTAGGTAATTCACCCCTCCACTTT; CDR3aa: CASSQPRVLGNSPLHF
abundance: .; v_gene: TRBV4-3; d_gene: TRBD1; j_gene: TRBJ1-3; CDR3nt: TGCGCCAGCAGCCCCGGGACAGCCTCTGGAAACACCATATATTTT; CDR3aa: CASSPGTASGNTIYF
abundance: .; v_gene: TRBV3-1/TRBV3-2; d_gene: TRBD2; j_gene: TRBJ2-1; CDR3nt: TGTGCCAGCAGCCCCCGGACTAGCGGGGGCTATGAGCAGTTCTTC; CDR3aa: CASSPRTSGGYEQFF
abundance: .; v_gene: TRBV5-1; d_gene: .; j_gene: TRBJ2-7; CDR3nt: TGCGCCAGCTCACTCGTACCCCGACTAGACGGCTACGAGCAGTACTTC; CDR3aa: CASSLVPRLDGYEQYF
abundance: .; v_gene: TRBV7-9; d_gene: TRBD1; j_gene: TRBJ1-5; CDR3nt: TGTGCCAGCAGCGGCGCTGGGACAGTTAATCAGCCCCAGCATTTT; CDR3aa: CASSGAGTVNQPQHF
abundance: .; v_gene: TRBV10-3; d_gene: .; j_gene: TRBJ1-4; CDR3nt: TGTGCCATCAGTGAGCCAGGGAGGGATGAAAAACTGTTTTTT; CDR3aa: CAISEPGRDEKLFF
abundance: .; v_gene: TRBV18; d_gene: .; j_gene: TRBJ1-1; CDR3nt: TGTGCCAGCTCACCACCAGCGAACACTGAAGCTTTCTTT; CDR3aa: CASSPPANTEAFF